Listed below are T cell receptor beta chains from one sample, sequenced in a study of radiation and T cells in renal cell carcinoma. Using immunoSEQ multiplex PCR, the repertoire was profiled, and TCRdb retains in-frame clones only, with some absent. Of approximately 79,000 clones in the sample, roughly 82% were seen once. Sequenced material: blood, taken from a patient whose treatment included radiotherapy and nephrectomy. These receptors originate from a man aged 55 to 70 with renal cell carcinoma. CDR3s include the opening cysteine and the closing phenylalanine or tryptophan. Each record gives: CDR3 protein, clone size, J gene, V gene. A clone size is listed for some rows: how often the clone was seen (once, few, many), or a class if it is expanded.

CASNYQAGNTGELFF	-	TRBJ2-2	TRBV6-6
CATRPDAVRGELFF	once	TRBJ2-2	TRBV15
CASSIQGDYGYTF	-	TRBJ1-2	TRBV5-1
CASSQLSLPNPKNIQYF	-	TRBJ2-4	TRBV4-1
CSAAIHEKLFF	few	TRBJ1-4	TRBV20-1
CASTAGRSSGNTIYF	-	TRBJ1-3	TRBV9
CATSTGTVDYEQYF	-	TRBJ2-7	TRBV15
CASSLHSPLSFPSYEQYF	-	TRBJ2-7	TRBV7-2
CASSIGGSGANVLTF	once	TRBJ2-6	TRBV19
CASSIGVSEEKLFF	-	TRBJ1-4	TRBV19
CSVSGQTGRQETQYF	-	TRBJ2-5	TRBV29-1
CASSLSGTGFRWTQYF	-	TRBJ2-5	TRBV27
CASSVGPGDIDTQYF	-	TRBJ2-3	TRBV9
CASSLVAGGNRSNEQFF	once	TRBJ2-1	TRBV23-1
CASSPAYRVGDEQFF	-	TRBJ2-1	TRBV4-3
CASSLAQGAQSYTF	-	TRBJ1-2	TRBV28
CASRGTGSTTTNEKLFF	few	TRBJ1-4	TRBV27
CASSGTAGGPLNIQYF	many	TRBJ2-4	TRBV11-2
CASSPPREYGYTF	-	TRBJ1-2	TRBV18
CASSLVGANNEQFF	-	TRBJ2-1	TRBV7-2
CASSLRTSGRGTDTQYF	few	TRBJ2-3	TRBV7-2
CASSPDADRGDTQYF	-	TRBJ2-3	TRBV11-1
CATSLGSNYGYTF	-	TRBJ1-2	TRBV25-1
CASSFSQGGTYEQYF	once	TRBJ2-7	TRBV5-1
CASSFGITYEQYF	-	TRBJ2-7	TRBV5-4
CASSPGQAIGELFF	-	TRBJ2-2	TRBV6-1
CASSMTGGGLNTEAFF	-	TRBJ1-1	TRBV5-1
CASSLTSGRAKETQYF	few	TRBJ2-5	TRBV28
CASSAFYGAFF	few	TRBJ1-1	TRBV7-2
CASEGRTGELFF	-	TRBJ2-2	TRBV19
CASSQGTGRRVIGAFF	few	TRBJ1-1	TRBV18
CASSSGLAPIQETQYF	-	TRBJ2-5	TRBV7-2
CASSPLVAGVIGELFF	few	TRBJ2-2	TRBV18
CASRITANEQFF	once	TRBJ2-1	TRBV2
CASSLKGKEGDTNEKLFF	-	TRBJ1-4	TRBV7-3
CASRQGAFESWAGYTF	-	TRBJ1-2	TRBV2
CASSTPGAGGLTSTDTQYF	-	TRBJ2-3	TRBV28
CASSVYGVNGTDTQYF	-	TRBJ2-3	TRBV7-9
CASSSPLQGVNEQYF	-	TRBJ2-7	TRBV27
CASSLGPRGDEKLFF	-	TRBJ1-4	TRBV7-2
CASSPWDGNTGELFF	-	TRBJ2-2	TRBV18
CASSHRAQSTGELFF	-	TRBJ2-2	TRBV7-2
CASSLRTLGEQYF	-	TRBJ2-7	TRBV7-6